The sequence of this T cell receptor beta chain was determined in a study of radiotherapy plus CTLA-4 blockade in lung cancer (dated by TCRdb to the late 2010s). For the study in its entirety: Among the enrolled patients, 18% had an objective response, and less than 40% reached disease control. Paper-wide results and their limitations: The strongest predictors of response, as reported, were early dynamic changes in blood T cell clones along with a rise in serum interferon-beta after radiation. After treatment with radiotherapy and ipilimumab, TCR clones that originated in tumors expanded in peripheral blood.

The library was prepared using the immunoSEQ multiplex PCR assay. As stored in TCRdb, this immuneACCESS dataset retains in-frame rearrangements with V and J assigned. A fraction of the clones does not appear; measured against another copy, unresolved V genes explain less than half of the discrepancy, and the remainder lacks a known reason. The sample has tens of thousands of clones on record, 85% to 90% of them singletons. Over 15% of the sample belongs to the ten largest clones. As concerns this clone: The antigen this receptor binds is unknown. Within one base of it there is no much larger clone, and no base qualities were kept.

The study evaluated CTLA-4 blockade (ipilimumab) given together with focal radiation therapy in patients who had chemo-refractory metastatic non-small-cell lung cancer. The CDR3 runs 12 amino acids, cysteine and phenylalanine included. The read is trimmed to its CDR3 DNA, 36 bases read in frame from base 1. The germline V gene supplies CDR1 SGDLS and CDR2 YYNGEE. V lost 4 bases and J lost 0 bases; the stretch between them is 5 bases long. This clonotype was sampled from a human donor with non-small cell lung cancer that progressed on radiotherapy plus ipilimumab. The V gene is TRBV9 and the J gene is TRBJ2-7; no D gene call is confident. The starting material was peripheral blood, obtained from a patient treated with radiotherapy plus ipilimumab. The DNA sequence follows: TGTGCCAGCAGCATGACCTCCTACGAGCAGTACTTC. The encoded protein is CASSMTSYEQYF.